This T cell receptor (beta chain) was obtained from a study of beta chain features in type 1 diabetes. As for the study in general: The examined sorted cells totaled under 120 million across samples.

Sorted CD4+ subsets: naive, central memory, regulatory, stem cell-like memory (CD45RO/CCR7/CD25/CD127/CD95/CD27 panel). This clone was seen a handful of times. Its target is not known. The study reverse transcribed the entire isolated RNA, so it sequenced expressed TCRB transcripts. Using immunoSEQ multiplex PCR, the repertoire was profiled, and TCRdb retains in-frame clones only, with some absent. The table includes approximately 600,000 clones, 9.5% to 15% detected once. V gave up 4 bases and J gave up 5 bases, with 12 bases separating them. The CDR3 length is 14 residues. Looked up from germline, CDR1 is SGHDT and CDR2 is YYEEEE. Regarding the study as a whole: Type 1 diabetes patients showed a moderate but significant shortening of TCRB CDR3s in all four CD4+ subsets. Equally in patients and controls, shorter templates might have been favored by PCR.

The source material was naive CD4+ T cells from blood. The chain has TRBV5-6 and TRBJ1-4; possible D gene TRBD1, 6 bases. The receptor was isolated from a man aged 25 to 40 with type 1 diabetes. The CDR3 DNA follows: TGTGCCAGCAGCCGAGACAGGAGGAATGAAAAACTGTTTTTT. Translation: CASSRDRRNEKLFF.